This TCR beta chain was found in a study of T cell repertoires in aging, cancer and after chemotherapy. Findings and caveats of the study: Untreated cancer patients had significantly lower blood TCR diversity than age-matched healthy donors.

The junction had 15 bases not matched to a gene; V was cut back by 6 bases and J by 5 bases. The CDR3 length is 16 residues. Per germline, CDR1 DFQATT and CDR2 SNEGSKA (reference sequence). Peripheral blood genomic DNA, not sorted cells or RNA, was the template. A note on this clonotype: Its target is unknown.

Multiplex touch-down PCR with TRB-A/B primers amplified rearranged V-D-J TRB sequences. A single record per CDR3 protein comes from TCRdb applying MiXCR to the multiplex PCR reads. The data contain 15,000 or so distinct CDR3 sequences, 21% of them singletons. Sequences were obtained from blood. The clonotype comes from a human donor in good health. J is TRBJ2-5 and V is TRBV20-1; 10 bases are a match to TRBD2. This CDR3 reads CSATGRERGGFETQYF. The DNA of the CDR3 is TGCAGTGCCACGGGGCGGGAGCGGGGGGGTTTCGAGACCCAGTACTTC.